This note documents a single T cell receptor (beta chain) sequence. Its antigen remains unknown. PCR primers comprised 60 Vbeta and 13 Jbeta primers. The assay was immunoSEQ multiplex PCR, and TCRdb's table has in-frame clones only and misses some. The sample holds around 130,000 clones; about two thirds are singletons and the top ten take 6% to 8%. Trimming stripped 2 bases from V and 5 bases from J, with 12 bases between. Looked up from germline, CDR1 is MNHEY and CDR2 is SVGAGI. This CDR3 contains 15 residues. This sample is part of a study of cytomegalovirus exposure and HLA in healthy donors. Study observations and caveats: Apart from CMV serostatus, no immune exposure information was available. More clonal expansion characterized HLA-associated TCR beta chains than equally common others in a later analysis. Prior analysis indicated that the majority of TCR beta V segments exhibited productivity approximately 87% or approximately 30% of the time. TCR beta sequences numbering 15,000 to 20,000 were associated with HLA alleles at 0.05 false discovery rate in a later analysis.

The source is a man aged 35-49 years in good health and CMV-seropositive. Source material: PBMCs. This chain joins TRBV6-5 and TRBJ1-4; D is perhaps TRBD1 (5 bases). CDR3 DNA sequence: TGTGCCAGCAGTTACGGGACTCTTAAAAATGAAAAACTGTTTTTT. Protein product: CASSYGTLKNEKLFF.